Presented here are 8 T cell receptor beta chains from one specimen sequenced in a study of radiotherapy plus CTLA-4 blockade in lung cancer. Sequencing was performed with immunoSEQ multiplex PCR; in TCRdb, only in-frame clones are kept and a portion is missing. The sample has about 59,000 clones, under 75% seen once. The sample consisted of peripheral blood, taken from a patient treated with radiotherapy plus ipilimumab. Receptor source: a human donor with non-small cell lung cancer whose response to radiotherapy plus ipilimumab could not be evaluated.

The J gene is TRBJ1-6, the V gene TRBV19; D remains unclear. Trimming removed 3 bases from V and 9 bases from J, with 15 bases in between. The CDR3 sequence is 15 residues long. Per the germline V gene, CDR1 is LNHDA and CDR2 is SQIVND (reference sequence). The CDR3 region has the DNA TGTGCCAGTAGTATTTATGCGACAAACGGTTCACCCCTCCACTTT. Its translation: CASSIYATNGSPLHF.

A few counts support this clone. The V gene is TRBV6-6, the J gene TRBJ1-6; TRBD1 matches 8 bases. J was trimmed by 5 bases and V by 2 bases; bases with no gene match: 2. The CDR3 length is 15 residues. CDR1 MNHNY and CDR2 SVGAGI come from the germline V gene (reference sequence). DNA of the CDR3: TGTGCCAGCAGTTACGCGGACAGGGATAATTCACCCCTCCACTTT. It is translated as CASSYADRDNSPLHF.

The rearrangement joins TRBV29-1 to TRBJ2-3; 8 nucleotides line up with TRBD2. This CDR3 spans 14 amino acids. J gave up 5 bases and V 4 bases, and 8 bases lay outside the gene matches. The V gene's germline CDR1 is SQVTM and CDR2 ANQGSEA. Here the CDR3 DNA reads TGCAGCGTTGGGGGGCGGGGGGTCGGAGATACGCAGTATTTT. Translated: CSVGGRGVGDTQYF.

The chain couples TRBV28 to TRBJ1-2, with D maybe TRBD1 (6 bases). This CDR3 has 14 residues. Germline assignment: CDR1 MDHEN and CDR2 SYDVKM. Trimming pared 4 bases from V and 11 bases from J, leaving 20 bases between. CDR3 loop: CASSSPPGESEYTF. The DNA of the CDR3 is TGTGCCAGCAGTTCCCCCCCAGGGGAGAGTGAGTACACCTTC.

This chain connects TRBV5-5 to TRBJ2-7, with TRBD1 matching 7 bases. The CDR3 runs to 15 residues. The V and J ends lost 0 bases and 4 bases, in that order; junction bases with no gene match: 7. CDR1 and CDR2 from the germline V gene are SGHKS and YYEKEE (reference sequence). The CDR3 loop reads CASSLGQGVGYEQYF. In DNA, the CDR3 is TGTGCCAGCAGCTTGGGGCAGGGGGTTGGGTACGAGCAGTACTTC.

This clone was detected a few times. V is TRBV2 and J is TRBJ1-3, with 10 nucleotides matching TRBD1. The V gene end was trimmed by 5 bases and the J gene end by 2 bases; junction bases not matched to a gene: 9. The germline gives CDR1 SNHLY, CDR2 FYNNEI. CDR3 length: 17 residues. CDR3 protein: CASSRQGALGTGNTIYF. The CDR3 DNA reads TGTGCCAGCAGTCGACAGGGGGCGCTGGGAACTGGAAACACCATATATTTT.

The chain joins TRBV7-9 to TRBJ1-2, with D perhaps TRBD1 (5 bases). The CDR3 covers 14 residues. The germline V gene encodes CDR1 SEHNR and CDR2 FQNEAQ (reference sequence). With 4 bases removed from V and 4 bases from J, the gap between germline ends came to 13 bases. The CDR3, as DNA: TGTGCCAGCAGCTCCCAGACAGTCTTCTATGGCTACACCTTC. It encodes CASSSQTVFYGYTF.

The J gene is TRBJ2-3, the V gene TRBV28; the D gene is possibly TRBD2 (5 bases). In germline, CDR1 is MDHEN, CDR2 SYDVKM. The CDR3 totals 14 residues. The V and J ends lost 3 bases and 1 base respectively, with 8 bases between them. As DNA, the CDR3 is TGTGCCAGCAGTTTCCTTAGCGGCACAGATACGCAGTATTTT. Translated: CASSFLSGTDTQYF.